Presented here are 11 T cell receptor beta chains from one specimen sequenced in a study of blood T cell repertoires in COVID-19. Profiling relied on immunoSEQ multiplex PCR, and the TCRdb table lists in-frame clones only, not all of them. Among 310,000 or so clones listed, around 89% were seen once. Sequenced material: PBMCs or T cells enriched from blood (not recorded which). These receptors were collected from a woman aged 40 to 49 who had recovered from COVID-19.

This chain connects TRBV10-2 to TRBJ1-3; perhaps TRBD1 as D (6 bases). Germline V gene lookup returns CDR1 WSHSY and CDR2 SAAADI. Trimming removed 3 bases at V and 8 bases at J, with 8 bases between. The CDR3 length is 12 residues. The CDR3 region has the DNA TGCGCCAGCAGTGAACAGGGTGACACCATATATTTT. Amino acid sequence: CASSEQGDTIYF.

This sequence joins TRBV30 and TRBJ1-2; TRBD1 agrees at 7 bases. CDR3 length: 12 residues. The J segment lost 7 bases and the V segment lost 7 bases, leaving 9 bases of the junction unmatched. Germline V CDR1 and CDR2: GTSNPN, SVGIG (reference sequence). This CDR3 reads CALGQGEFGYTF. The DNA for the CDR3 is TGTGCCTTGGGGCAGGGGGAGTTTGGCTACACCTTC.

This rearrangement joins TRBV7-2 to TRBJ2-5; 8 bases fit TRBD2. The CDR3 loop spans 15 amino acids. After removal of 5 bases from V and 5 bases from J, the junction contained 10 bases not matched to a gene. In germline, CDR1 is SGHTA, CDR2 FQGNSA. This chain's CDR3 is CASSLSGGLWETQYF. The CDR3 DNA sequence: TGTGCCAGCAGCCTCTCGGGGGGGCTTTGGGAGACCCAGTACTTC.

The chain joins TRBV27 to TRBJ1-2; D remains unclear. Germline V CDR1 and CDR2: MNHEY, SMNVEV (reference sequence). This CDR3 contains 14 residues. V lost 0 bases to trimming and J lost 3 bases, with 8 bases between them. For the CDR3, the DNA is TGTGCCAGCAGTTTATCAGCACAGTACTATGGCTACACCTTC. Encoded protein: CASSLSAQYYGYTF.

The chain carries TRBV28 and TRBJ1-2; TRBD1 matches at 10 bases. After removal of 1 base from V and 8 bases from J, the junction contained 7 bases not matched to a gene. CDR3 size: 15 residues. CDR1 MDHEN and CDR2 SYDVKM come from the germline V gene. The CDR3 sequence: CASSLSPGQGNGYTF. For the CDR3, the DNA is TGTGCCAGCAGTTTATCACCGGGACAGGGGAACGGCTACACCTTC.

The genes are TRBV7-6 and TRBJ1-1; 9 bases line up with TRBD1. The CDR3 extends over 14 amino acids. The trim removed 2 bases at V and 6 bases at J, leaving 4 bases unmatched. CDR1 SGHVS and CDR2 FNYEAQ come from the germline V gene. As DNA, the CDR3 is TGTGCCAGCAGCTTAATGGGACAGGGATCTGAAGCTTTCTTT. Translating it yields CASSLMGQGSEAFF. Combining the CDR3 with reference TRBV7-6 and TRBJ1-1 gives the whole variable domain GAGVSQSPRYKVTKRGQDVALRCDPISGHVSLYWYRQALGQGPEFLTYFNYEAQQDKSGLPNDRFSAERPEGSISTLTIQRTEQRDSAMYRCASSLMGQGSEAFFGQGTRLTVV.

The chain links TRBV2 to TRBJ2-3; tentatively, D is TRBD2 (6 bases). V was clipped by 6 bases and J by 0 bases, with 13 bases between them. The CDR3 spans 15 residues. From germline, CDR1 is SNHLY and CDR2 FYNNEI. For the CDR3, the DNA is TGTGCCAGCAGCCCGGGGGAGCGTAGCACAGATACGCAGTATTTT. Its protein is CASSPGERSTDTQYF.

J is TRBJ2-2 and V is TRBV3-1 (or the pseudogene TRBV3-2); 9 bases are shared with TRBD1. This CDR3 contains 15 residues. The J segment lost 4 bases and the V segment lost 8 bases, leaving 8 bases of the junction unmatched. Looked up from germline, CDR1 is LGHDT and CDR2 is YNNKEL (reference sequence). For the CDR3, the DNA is TGTGCCAGCGCAGGACAGGGGTCGAGCACCGGGGAGCTGTTTTTT. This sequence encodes CASAGQGSSTGELFF.

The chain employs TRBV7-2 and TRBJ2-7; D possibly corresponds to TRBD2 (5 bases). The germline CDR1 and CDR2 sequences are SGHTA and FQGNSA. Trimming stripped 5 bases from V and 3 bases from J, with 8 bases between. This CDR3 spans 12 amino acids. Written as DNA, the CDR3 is TGTGCCAGCAGCGAGGGTCTCTACGAGCAGTACTTC. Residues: CASSEGLYEQYF.

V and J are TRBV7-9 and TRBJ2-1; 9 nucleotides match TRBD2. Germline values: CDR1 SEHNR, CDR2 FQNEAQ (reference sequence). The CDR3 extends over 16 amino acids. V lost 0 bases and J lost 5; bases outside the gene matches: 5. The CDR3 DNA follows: TGTGCCAGCAGCTTAGCGACAGCGGGAGGAGACAATGAGCAGTTCTTC. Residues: CASSLATAGGDNEQFF.

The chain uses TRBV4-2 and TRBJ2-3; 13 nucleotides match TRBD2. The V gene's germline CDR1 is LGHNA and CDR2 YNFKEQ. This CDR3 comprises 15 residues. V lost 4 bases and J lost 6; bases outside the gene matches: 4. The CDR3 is CASSRGTSGKDTQYF. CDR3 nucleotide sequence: TGTGCCAGCAGCCGCGGGACTAGCGGGAAGGATACGCAGTATTTT.